This is a list of T cell receptor beta chains from one sample in a study of T cells in Graves' hyperthyroidism and ophthalmopathy. TCRdb redid the calling of the multiplex PCR reads with MiXCR, one entry per CDR3 protein. The sample gives 500,000 to 650,000 distinct CDR3 sequences, roughly a sixth of which show up once; around 17% is in the top ten. What was sequenced was blood. The receptors come from a young woman with Graves' ophthalmopathy. CDR3s include the opening cysteine and the closing phenylalanine or tryptophan. D genes are given only for firm matches. Clone size is not always given. Where it is, it says once, few, many or a class for expanded clones.

j_call | d_call | clone_size | v_call | cdr3_nt | cdr3_aa
TRBJ1-5 | . | many | TRBV2 | TGTGCCAGCAGTGAATCCCGGGGAGGCAATCAGCCCCAGCATTTT | CASSESRGGNQPQHF
TRBJ2-7 | TRBD2 | many | TRBV29-1 | TGCAGCGTTGAAGAGGGACTAGCGGGAGTGGCGGAGCAGTACTTC | CSVEEGLAGVAEQYF
TRBJ1-4 | . | once | TRBV10-3 | TGTGCCATCAGTGAGAACGTGGGAACTAATGAAAAACTGTTTTTT | CAISENVGTNEKLFF
TRBJ2-1 | TRBD2 | many | TRBV12-3/TRBV12-4 | TGTGCCAGCAGCTTGCGGGAGTACAATGAGCAGTTCTTC | CASSLREYNEQFF
TRBJ1-5 | . | many | TRBV27 | TGTGCCAGCAGGCCAGGGGTGTCCAATCAGCCCCAGCATTTT | CASRPGVSNQPQHF
TRBJ2-7 | TRBD1 | many | TRBV20-1 | TGCAGTGCCCCTAACCGGGACAGGGGCTACGAGCAGTACTTC | CSAPNRDRGYEQYF
TRBJ1-4 | . | few | TRBV27 | TGTGCCAGCAGTCCACAGATACCTAATGAAAAACTGTTTTTT | CASSPQIPNEKLFF
TRBJ1-5 | . | . | TRBV7-8 | TGTGCCAGCAGCCCGTACAGGGTCGGAGTTCAGCCCCAGCATTTT | CASSPYRVGVQPQHF
TRBJ2-3 | . | few | TRBV6-5 | TGTGCCAGCAGTTACTCGGGGTGGTCAGATACGCAGTATTTT | CASSYSGWSDTQYF
TRBJ2-3 | . | many | TRBV7-2 | TGTGCCAGCAGCCCGCCGAAGGGGGAGTTAGATACGCAGTATTTT | CASSPPKGELDTQYF
TRBJ1-1 | . | many | TRBV20-1 | TGCAGTGCTAGAGGGCAGGGATCCGTAGTCGATTGGGACACTGAAGCTTTCTTT | CSARGQGSVVDWDTEAFF
TRBJ1-5 | TRBD1 | few | TRBV12-3/TRBV12-4 | TGTGCCAGCACCCGGGACAGACAGGGCAATCAGCCCCAGCATTTT | CASTRDRQGNQPQHF
TRBJ2-3 | TRBD2 | . | TRBV5-1 | TGCGCCAGCGAGCGGGGGGGCGATATAGATACGCAGTATTTT | CASERGGDIDTQYF
TRBJ1-5 | . | many | TRBV6-2/TRBV6-3 | TGTGCCAGCAACCTCGGGACAATGGGGTATATCAATCAGCCCCAGCATTTT | CASNLGTMGYINQPQHF
TRBJ1-1 | TRBD1 | . | TRBV9 | TGTGCCAGCAGCGCAGGGGGGGGCTTGAACACTGAAGCTTTCTTT | CASSAGGGLNTEAFF
TRBJ1-1 | . | many | TRBV5-1 | TGCGCCAGCAGCCCCCCGGGACTGGGGGTCGACACTGAAGCTTTCTTT | CASSPPGLGVDTEAFF
TRBJ2-5 | TRBD2 | many | TRBV30 | TGTGCCTGGAGTATCGGCGGGAGGGAAGAGACCCAGTACTTC | CAWSIGGREETQYF
TRBJ2-2 | . | . | TRBV24-1 | TGTGCCACCAGTGATTTGCAATCGCGGGAACGGCGACGGGAGCTGTTTTTT | CATSDLQSRERRRELFF
TRBJ1-6 | . | . | TRBV4-1 | TGCGCCAGCAGCCAAGAGTCGGACGGCTATAATTCACCCCTCCACTTT | CASSQESDGYNSPLHF
TRBJ2-7 | TRBD1 | many | TRBV7-6 | TGTGCCAGCAGCTTAACAACCGGGACAGGGGGAGAGCAGTACTTC | CASSLTTGTGGEQYF